These 3 T cell receptor beta chains were all obtained from the same sample, sequenced in a study of blood T cell repertoires in COVID-19. Sequenced by immunoSEQ multiplex PCR; TCRdb stores in-frame clones only, minus some. The data hold 350,000 or so clones, with around 87% observed a single time. Sequenced: peripheral blood. All receptors come from a woman in her twenties or thirties with COVID-19, enrolled during active disease.

V usage is TRBV11-2 and J usage is TRBJ1-6; 11 bases line up with TRBD1. V lost 4 bases and J lost 6; bases outside the gene matches: 5. CDR3 length equals 16 residues. CDR1 and CDR2 (germline): SGHAT, FQNNGV. For the CDR3, the DNA is TGTGCCAGCAGCTCCGGACAGGGGGCGCTTAATTCACCCCTCCACTTT. Protein sequence: CASSSGQGALNSPLHF.

V gene TRBV5-5 combines with J gene TRBJ1-4, with 9 bases lining up with TRBD1. This CDR3 spans 15 amino acids. The trim removed 0 bases at V and 12 bases at J, leaving 9 bases unmatched. CDR1 is SGHKS, CDR2 YYEKEE, per germline (reference sequence). CDR3 amino acids: CASSLVGQGVTELFF. For the CDR3, the DNA is TGTGCCAGCAGCTTGGTGGGACAGGGAGTCACAGAACTGTTTTTT.

The V gene is TRBV10-3, the J gene TRBJ2-7; 7 bases agree with TRBD1. The CDR3 covers 11 residues. The V gene's germline CDR1 is ENHRY and CDR2 SYGVKD. The J segment lost 2 bases and the V segment lost 11 bases, leaving 3 bases of the junction unmatched. CDR3 in amino acids: CAVGQPYEQYF. In DNA form, the CDR3 reads TGTGCCGTGGGACAGCCCTACGAGCAGTACTTC.